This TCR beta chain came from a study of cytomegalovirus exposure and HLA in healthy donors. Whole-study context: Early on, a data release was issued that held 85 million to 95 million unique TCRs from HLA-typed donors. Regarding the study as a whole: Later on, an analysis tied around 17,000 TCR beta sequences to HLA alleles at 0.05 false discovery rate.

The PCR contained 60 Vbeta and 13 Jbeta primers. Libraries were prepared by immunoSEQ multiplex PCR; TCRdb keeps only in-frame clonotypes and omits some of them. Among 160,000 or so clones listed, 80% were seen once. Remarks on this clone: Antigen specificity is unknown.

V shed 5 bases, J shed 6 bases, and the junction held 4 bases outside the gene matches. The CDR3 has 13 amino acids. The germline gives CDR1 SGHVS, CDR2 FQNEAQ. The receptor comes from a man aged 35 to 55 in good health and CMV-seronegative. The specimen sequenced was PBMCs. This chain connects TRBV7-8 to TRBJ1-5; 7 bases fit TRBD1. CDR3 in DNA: TGTGCCAGCAGCCCCAGGGGGGCTCAGCCCCAGCATTTT. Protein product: CASSPRGAQPQHF.